This TCR beta chain is from a study of neurological immune-mediated disorders. Study-wide findings and caveats: HTLV-1-associated myelopathy had the most TCR clonal expansion, while multiple sclerosis had the least, a level that fell below healthy controls.

CDR1 and CDR2 from the germline V gene are SGDLS and YYNGEE. This CDR3 comprises 14 residues. Trimming stripped 0 bases from V and 4 bases from J, with 10 bases between. The method for making cDNA was 5'RACE, and it used 10-nucleotide random UMIs. Sequencing runs each yielded over 170 million TCR-beta sequences from 15-18 subjects. TCRdb reanalysed the 5' RACE reads using MiXCR and keeps one entry per CDR3 protein. The sample holds some 43,000 distinct CDR3 sequences; about 2.3% are singletons and the top ten take roughly 12%. This clonotype has a count of ten or more. Its antigen is not identified. The chain uses TRBV9 and TRBJ2-5; D is perhaps TRBD2 (5 bases). Source material: PBMCs. The receptor was derived from a man aged 25-45 years with multiple sclerosis. The CDR3 loop reads CASSVGGEGETQYF. DNA for the CDR3: TGTGCCAGCAGCGTAGGGGGAGAGGGAGAGACCCAGTACTTC.